This note documents a single T cell receptor (beta chain) sequence. The antigen is undetermined. The data were obtained in a study of post-analysis software for immune sequencing data. Study-wide points: Strong co-clustering by F measure linked samples that shared a preparation batch. Controls had significantly higher normalized Chao1 diversity than multiple sclerosis patients. About 5 TRBV segments (TRBV5-6, TRBV5-1 and TRBV20-1 among them) occurred more frequently in patients than in controls.

From germline, CDR1 is SGDLS and CDR2 YYNGEE. V was cut by 0 bases and J by 4 bases, with 16 bases left in between. The CDR3 sequence is 16 residues long. Unique molecular identifiers were present in the TCR beta cDNA libraries. With roughly 1 to 11 million T cells as the source, approximately 500,000 cDNA molecules resulted. Via MiXCR, TCRdb re-called the PCR reads, giving one row per CDR3 protein. The data contain 380,000 or so distinct CDR3 sequences, roughly 30% of them singletons. The origin of this receptor is a girl between 5 and 17 years old with multiple sclerosis. Material: blood. The V call is TRBV9, the J call TRBJ1-2; D unresolved. The CDR3 nucleotides read TGTGCCAGCAGCGTAGGTCCCACAGACTCGGTCTATGGCTACACCTTC. Translating it yields CASSVGPTDSVYGYTF.